The 4 T cell receptor beta chains listed next were all sequenced from one sample in a study of cytomegalovirus exposure and HLA in healthy donors. Assay used: immunoSEQ multiplex PCR; TCRdb lists only in-frame clones, some missing. The sample consists of more than 95,000 clones, around 87% of them appearing once. Sequenced input: PBMCs. Receptor source: a woman in her late teens or twenties in good health and CMV-seropositive.

The V and J genes are TRBV6-1 and TRBJ1-4; 10 nucleotides agree with TRBD1. CDR3 length: 14 amino acids. With 4 bases clipped from V and 7 bases from J, the junction kept 3 bases outside the gene matches. Per germline, CDR1 MNHNS and CDR2 SASEGT. The CDR3 nucleotides read TGTGCCAGCAGTGGACAGGGGGCAGGTGAAAAACTGTTTTTT. Its protein is CASSGQGAGEKLFF.

Notes on this clone: Germline and junction disagree at one end, which may indicate a read error. The chain couples TRBV28 to TRBJ2-7; 7 bases map to TRBD1. CDR1 and CDR2 from the germline V gene are MDHEN and SYDVKM. This CDR3 spans 13 amino acids. The CDR3 DNA is TGTGCCAGCAGTCTTGAGATGGGACAGCACCTCCAGTTC. Its translation is CASSLEMGQHLQF. Full variable domain (missing parts from reference TRBV28 and TRBJ2-7): DVKVTQSSRYLVKRTGEKVFLECVQDMDHENMFWYRQDPGLGLRLIYFSYDVKMKEKGDIPEGYSVSREKKERFSLILESASTNQTSMYLCASSLEMGQHLQFGPGTRLTVT.

The chain employs TRBV19 and TRBJ2-6; D gene uncertain. Germline CDR1 and CDR2: LNHDA and SQIVND (reference sequence). The CDR3 sequence is 15 residues long. V gave up 1 base and J gave up 2 bases, with 6 bases separating them. The chain's CDR3 is CASSIAQTGANVLTF. The CDR3 bases are TGTGCCAGTAGTATAGCACAAACTGGGGCCAACGTCCTGACTTTC.

V gene TRBV7-9 combines with J gene TRBJ1-1; 8 bases fit TRBD1. The length of the CDR3 is 14 residues. J gave up 11 bases and V 5 bases, and 13 bases lay outside the gene matches. The germline gives CDR1 SEHNR, CDR2 FQNEAQ (reference sequence). CDR3 DNA: TGTGCCAGCAGCCGACCTATGGCAGGGGGCGCGGCTTTCTTT. Protein: CASSRPMAGGAAFF.